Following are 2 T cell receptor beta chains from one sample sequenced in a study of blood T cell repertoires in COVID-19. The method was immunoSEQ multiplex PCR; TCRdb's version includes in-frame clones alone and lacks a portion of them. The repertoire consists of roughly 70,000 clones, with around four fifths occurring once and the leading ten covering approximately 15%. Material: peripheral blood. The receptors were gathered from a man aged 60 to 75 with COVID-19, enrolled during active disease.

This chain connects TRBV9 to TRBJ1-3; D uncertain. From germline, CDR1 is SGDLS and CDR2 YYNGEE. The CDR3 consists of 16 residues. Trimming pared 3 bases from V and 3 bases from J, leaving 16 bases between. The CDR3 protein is CASSEDPGVGGNTIYF. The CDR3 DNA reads TGTGCCAGCAGCGAAGACCCCGGGGTCGGTGGAAACACCATATATTTT.

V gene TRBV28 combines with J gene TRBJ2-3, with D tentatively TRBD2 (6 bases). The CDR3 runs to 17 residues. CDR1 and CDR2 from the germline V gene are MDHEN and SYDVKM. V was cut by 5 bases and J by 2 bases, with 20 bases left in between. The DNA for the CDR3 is TGTGCCAGCAGTCGTCCCGGGAGTACCAAATACACAGATACGCAGTATTTT. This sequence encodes CASSRPGSTKYTDTQYF.